Listed below are T cell receptor beta chains from one sample, sequenced in a study of cytomegalovirus exposure and HLA in healthy donors. TCRdb's copy holds only in-frame clones and misses some; the assay was immunoSEQ multiplex PCR. The sample holds around 140,000 clones, approximately 83% seen once. Sequencing used PBMCs. The receptors were sampled from a male donor in good health and CMV-seronegative. CDR3s include the opening cysteine and the closing phenylalanine or tryptophan. D genes are given only for firm matches. Only some rows state a clone size, as once, few, many or a class for expanded clones.

abundance,v_gene,d_gene,j_gene,CDR3nt,CDR3aa
-,TRBV9,-,TRBJ2-5,TGTGCCAGCAGCGTATCGCCTAGGATAGAGACCCAGTACTTC,CASSVSPRIETQYF
-,TRBV29-1,-,TRBJ1-5,TGCAGCGTTGAAGTGGAGGGCTACAATCAGCCCCAGCATTTT,CSVEVEGYNQPQHF
-,TRBV4-2,-,TRBJ1-4,TGTGCCTCAGGTGCCAGGGGCGTAGCAACTAATGAAAAACTGTTTTTT,CASGARGVATNEKLFF
-,TRBV11-1,-,TRBJ1-3,TGTGCCAGCAGCTTAGAGATACAAGGAAACACCATATATTTT,CASSLEIQGNTIYF
-,TRBV6-5,-,TRBJ1-2,TGTGCCAGCAGTTACTTAGGGGGTGGCCGTGGCTACACCTTC,CASSYLGGGRGYTF
-,TRBV19,TRBD2,TRBJ2-1,TGTGCCAGTAGTATCCGACTAGCGGGAAGTGAGCAGTTCTTC,CASSIRLAGSEQFF
-,TRBV4-1,-,TRBJ2-2,TGCGCCAGCAGCCGCCCCGGGACTTTCGCGAACACCGGGGAGCTGTTTTTT,CASSRPGTFANTGELFF
few,TRBV6-1,-,TRBJ1-5,TGTGCCACCCTCAAGGGGGAGTTCAATCAGCCCCAGCATTTT,CATLKGEFNQPQHF
-,TRBV6-5,-,TRBJ2-1,TGTGCCAGCAGTTTACTGGCGGGGTCCTACAATGAGCAGTTCTTC,CASSLLAGSYNEQFF
-,TRBV11-2,TRBD2,TRBJ2-5,TGTGCCAGCAGTCCCGGGACTAGTCCCGTAGAGACCCAGTACTTC,CASSPGTSPVETQYF